This T cell receptor (beta chain) was found in a study of OX40 agonist ivuxolimab in advanced cancers. Study-wide context: Dose-escalation cases comprised hepatocellular carcinoma, melanoma, renal cell or head and neck cancer.

Germline V gives CDR1 SEHNR, CDR2 FQNEAQ (reference sequence). There are 15 residues in the CDR3. The V end lost 0 bases, the J end lost 4 bases, and 11 bases lay between the germline ends. Whole-study results and caveats: CD8+ T cells were the subset that, on average, had more expanded clones than CD4+. Among some nonresponders, normalized T-cell clonal expansion was also low.

About this clone: Its antigen is as yet unknown.

Sequencing was performed with immunoSEQ multiplex PCR; in TCRdb, only in-frame clones are kept and a portion is missing. Here the sample spans tens of thousands of clones, roughly 85% being singletons. The receptor comes from an adult with an advanced solid tumor such as melanoma, head and neck, liver or kidney cancer. V usage is TRBV7-9 and J usage is TRBJ2-3, with D perhaps TRBD1 (7 bases). This specimen consisted of CD4+ or CD8+ T cells sorted from blood, obtained in a trial of the OX40 agonist ivuxolimab. CDR3 residues: CASSLAQGGPDTQYF. The CDR3 DNA reads TGTGCCAGCAGCTTAGCCCAGGGGGGCCCAGATACGCAGTATTTT.